One and the same sample provided the 32 T cell receptor beta chains below, sequenced in a study of T-cell reconstitution after alpha-beta-depleted transplantation in children. TCRbeta library construction was performed incorporating unique molecular identifiers. Via MiXCR, TCRdb re-called the PCR reads, giving one row per CDR3 protein. Among 780,000 or so distinct CDR3 sequences listed, 15% to 20% were seen once. Sequencing was performed on PBMCs, mostly from graft donor cells, taken 360 days after TCRalphabeta/CD19-depleted stem cell transplant. The receptors shown here come from a male patient younger than 18 who had a stem cell transplant for acute lymphoblastic leukemia, so the T cells may come from the graft donor.

This clonotype occurred a few times. This sequence joins TRBV27 and TRBJ2-5, with D tentatively TRBD1 or TRBD2 (5 bases each). V gave up 1 base and J gave up 2 bases, with 11 bases separating them. Germline CDR1 MNHEY, CDR2 SMNVEV (reference sequence). The CDR3 spans 15 residues. CDR3 loop: CASSLLWGGQETQYF. The CDR3 nucleotides read TGTGCCAGCAGTTTATTATGGGGCGGGCAAGAGACCCAGTACTTC.

The chain combines TRBV7-9 with TRBJ2-3, with D tentatively TRBD2 (5 bases). The CDR3 is made up of 15 amino acids. Germline CDR1 reads SEHNR; CDR2 reads FQNEAQ (reference sequence). The germline V and J ends were trimmed by 2 bases and 1 base, with 10 bases remaining between them. CDR3 DNA: TGTGCCAGCAGCTTAATGGCGGGCCGCACAGATACGCAGTATTTT. Protein sequence: CASSLMAGRTDTQYF. The whole variable domain, remainder taken from reference TRBV7-9 and TRBJ2-3, is DTGVSQNPRHKITKRGQNVTFRCDPISEHNRLYWYRQTLGQGPEFLTYFQNEAQLEKSRLLSDRFSAERPKGSFSTLEIQRTEQGDSAMYLCASSLMAGRTDTQYFGPGTRLTVL.

This clonotype has more than one count but fewer than ten. V and J are TRBV18 and TRBJ2-5; D not certain. Per germline, CDR1 KGHSH and CDR2 LQKENI. Deletions cut 3 bases from V and 5 bases from J, with 10 bases between. The CDR3 totals 13 residues. CDR3 amino acids: CASSPGITETQYF. CDR3 in DNA: TGTGCCAGCTCACCGGGGATAACGGAGACCCAGTACTTC.

This clonotype appeared a few times. V is TRBV7-8 and J is TRBJ2-6; D uncertain. Germline V CDR1 and CDR2: SGHVS, FQNEAQ. CDR3 length: 14 amino acids. The V and J ends lost 5 bases and 3 bases respectively, with 8 bases between them. CDR3 loop: CASSRVGGANVLTF. The CDR3 nucleotides are TGTGCCAGCAGCCGTGTTGGTGGGGCCAACGTCCTGACTTTC.

This chain uses TRBV7-9 with TRBJ2-7; D is uncertain. Germline values: CDR1 SEHNR, CDR2 FQNEAQ (reference sequence). The CDR3 covers 15 residues. Trimming stripped 0 bases from V and 5 bases from J, with 14 bases between. CDR3 coding DNA: TGTGCCAGCAGCTTAGCTGGGGTGGGGATCGACGAGCAGTACTTC. Encoded protein: CASSLAGVGIDEQYF.

This clonotype has just a few counts. The V call is TRBV4-1, the J call TRBJ2-7, with D tentatively TRBD2 (5 bases). The germline V and J ends were trimmed by 1 base and 6 bases, with 19 bases remaining between them. Germline loops: CDR1 MGHRA, CDR2 YSYEKL. The CDR3 has 16 amino acids. CDR3 loop: CASSQVLRLPVREQYF. CDR3 coding DNA: TGCGCCAGCAGCCAAGTACTTCGACTACCGGTTCGCGAGCAGTACTTC.

This clonotype was observed a few times. The germline gene is not matched at one end of the junction; a read error may be the cause. The chain employs TRBV11-1 and TRBJ2-6; D assignment may be TRBD1 or TRBD2 (5 bases each). The CDR3 totals 16 residues. The germline V gene encodes CDR1 SGHAT and CDR2 FQDESV (reference sequence). The DNA for the CDR3 is TGTGCCAGCAGATTAGGCGTGGGGGCTGGGGCCAACGTCCTGACTTTC. Protein: CASRLGVGAGANVLTF.

This clonotype showed up many times. This chain links TRBV6-2 or TRBV6-3 with TRBJ2-5, with TRBD2 matching over 7 bases. This CDR3 is built from 12 residues. V dropped 8 bases and J dropped 4; count of bases not matched to a gene: 4. Germline V CDR1 and CDR2: MNHEY, SVGEGT. The CDR3 DNA is TGTGCCAGCGTGGGACTACGAGAGACCCAGTACTTC. This translates into CASVGLRETQYF.

The J gene is TRBJ2-5, the V gene TRBV2; 8 nucleotides align to TRBD2. V dropped 6 bases and J dropped 7; count of bases not matched to a gene: 13. The CDR3 covers 15 residues. Germline CDR1 and CDR2: SNHLY and FYNNEI. CDR3 bases: TGTGCCAGCAGCCAGAGCGGGAGCGTTTCGGGGACCCAGTACTTC. As protein: CASSQSGSVSGTQYF.

This chain uses TRBV4-2 with TRBJ2-1; a possible D gene is TRBD2 (6 bases). V lost 1 base and J lost 5, with 15 bases in between. Germline values: CDR1 LGHNA, CDR2 YNFKEQ. The CDR3 runs to 16 residues. CDR3 loop: CASSQGDSPLHNEQFF. The CDR3 DNA is TGTGCCAGCAGCCAAGGGGACTCCCCCTTACACAATGAGCAGTTCTTC.

The V and J genes are TRBV12-3 or TRBV12-4 and TRBJ2-2; TRBD2 might be the D (6 bases). This CDR3 spans 15 amino acids. V lost 1 base and J 1 base, leaving 7 bases between the germline ends. The CDR3 here is CASSLGRENTGELFF. Written as DNA, the CDR3 is TGTGCCAGCAGTTTAGGGCGGGAGAACACCGGGGAGCTGTTTTTT.

The chain employs TRBV30 and TRBJ2-2; 7 bases agree with TRBD1. Trimming cost V 3 bases and J 1 base; bases outside gene matches: 8. CDR1 is GTSNPN and CDR2 is SVGIG in the germline V gene (reference sequence). The CDR3 totals 16 residues. The CDR3 sequence: CAWRAPWTGNTGELFF. CDR3 DNA sequence: TGTGCCTGGAGGGCTCCTTGGACAGGGAACACCGGGGAGCTGTTTTTT.

The chain uses TRBV11-2 and TRBJ2-4, with 12 bases lining up with TRBD2. V gave up 2 bases and J gave up 2 bases; unmatched junction bases: 16. This CDR3 is built from 21 residues. Germline-derived CDR1 and CDR2 are SGHAT and FQNNGV. The chain's CDR3 is CASSLFGPKTSGSYTKNIQYF. CDR3 DNA: TGTGCCAGCAGCTTATTCGGACCTAAGACTAGCGGGAGCTATACCAAAAACATTCAGTACTTC.

This clonotype was found many times. The chain has TRBV7-9 and TRBJ2-1; 7 bases are shared with TRBD1. The CDR3 contains 16 residues. CDR1 SEHNR and CDR2 FQNEAQ come from the germline V gene (reference sequence). The trim removed 6 bases at V and 2 bases at J, leaving 10 bases unmatched. Here the CDR3 reads CASRRTPGQTYNEQFF. The CDR3 region has the DNA TGTGCCAGCAGACGTACTCCGGGACAGACCTACAATGAGCAGTTCTTC.

The table lists this clonotype with a few counts. This chain links TRBV9 with TRBJ2-4, with unresolved D. The V gene's germline CDR1 is SGDLS and CDR2 YYNGEE. The CDR3 has 14 amino acids. Trimming removed 1 base at V and 0 bases at J, with 5 bases between. The CDR3 region is CASSVTEAKNIQYF. The CDR3 DNA reads as TGTGCCAGCAGCGTAACGGAAGCCAAAAACATTCAGTACTTC.

This clonotype was seen only a few times. The chain links TRBV18 to TRBJ2-1; 11 bases fit TRBD2. Trimming cost V 4 bases and J 6 bases; bases outside gene matches: 5. The CDR3 totals 15 residues. Germline values: CDR1 KGHSH, CDR2 LQKENI. This CDR3 is CASSQLAGVSNEQFF. Written as DNA, the CDR3 is TGTGCCAGCTCACAACTAGCGGGAGTTTCCAATGAGCAGTTCTTC.

The chain recombines TRBV7-9 with TRBJ2-7; D might be TRBD2 (6 bases). V shed 1 base and J shed 6 bases, with 16 bases lying between them. There are 15 residues in the CDR3. Germline CDR1 and CDR2: SEHNR and FQNEAQ (reference sequence). The CDR3 coding sequence is TGTGCCAGCAGCTTAGAGGCGGGATACCCACCCGAGCAGTACTTC. Amino acids: CASSLEAGYPPEQYF.

This clonotype was counted at least ten times. The genes are TRBV3-1 and TRBJ2-7, with 8 bases fitting TRBD1. With 3 bases clipped from V and 2 bases from J, the junction kept 3 bases outside the gene matches. CDR3 size: 14 residues. The germline V gene encodes CDR1 LGHDT and CDR2 YNNKEL (reference sequence). In DNA, the CDR3 is TGTGCCAGCAGCCACGGGACAGGTACCTACGAGCAGTACTTC. Translating gives CASSHGTGTYEQYF.

The sample holds many counts of this clonotype. The chain joins TRBV18 to TRBJ2-1, with 7 nucleotides matching TRBD2. V gave up 3 bases and J gave up 2 bases; unmatched junction bases: 4. This CDR3 contains 15 residues. Germline CDR1 and CDR2: KGHSH and LQKENI. The DNA of the CDR3 is TGTGCCAGCTCACCCAGGACTAGTCCCTACAATGAGCAGTTCTTC. This sequence encodes CASSPRTSPYNEQFF.

The chain recombines TRBV11-2 with TRBJ2-1, with a weak D call TRBD1 (6 bases). V lost 6 bases and J lost 12, with 15 bases in between. The CDR3 has 12 residues. Germline V lookup: CDR1 SGHAT, CDR2 FQNNGV. CDR3 protein: CASSPDGQRQFF. CDR3 nucleotide sequence: TGTGCCAGCAGTCCAGACGGACAGAGGCAGTTCTTC.

This clonotype was detected many times. The V and J genes are TRBV15 and TRBJ2-7; 8 bases are shared with TRBD1. With 5 bases clipped from V and 3 bases from J, the junction kept 6 bases outside the gene matches. Germline CDR1 and CDR2: LNHNV and YYDKDF (reference sequence). The CDR3 consists of 14 residues. CDR3 sequence reads: CATSANRGFYEQYF. The CDR3 region has the DNA TGTGCCACCAGCGCTAACAGGGGGTTCTACGAGCAGTACTTC.

At least ten counts were recorded for this clonotype. The chain uses TRBV7-3 and TRBJ2-3; TRBD2 aligns across 8 bases. V lost 4 bases and J lost 3; bases outside the gene matches: 9. The CDR3 is 16 residues long. From germline, CDR1 is SGHTA and CDR2 FQGTGA. CDR3 residues: CASSWGGAGATDTQYF. CDR3 DNA sequence: TGTGCCAGCAGCTGGGGGGGAGCGGGAGCTACAGATACGCAGTATTTT.

The rearrangement joins TRBV20-1 to TRBJ2-1; D gene ambiguous. Germline V gives CDR1 DFQATT, CDR2 SNEGSKA (reference sequence). This CDR3 region has 15 residues. V dropped 4 bases and J dropped 2 bases, with 15 bases sitting between them. The CDR3 loop reads CSAKVSQKPYNEQFF. The CDR3 bases are TGCAGTGCTAAGGTGTCACAAAAACCCTACAATGAGCAGTTCTTC.

This chain uses TRBV12-3 or TRBV12-4 with TRBJ2-3; 12 bases line up with TRBD1. This CDR3 has 14 amino acids. The V segment lost 8 bases and the J segment 2 bases; nucleotides outside the gene matches: 2. CDR3 in DNA: TGTGCCAGCGGGACAGGGGGCTTCACAGATACGCAGTATTTT. Protein sequence: CASGTGGFTDTQYF.

This clonotype was detected ten times or more. The V call is TRBV7-3, the J call TRBJ2-7; TRBD1 matches 10 bases. Looked up from germline, CDR1 is SGHTA and CDR2 is FQGTGA. The CDR3 sequence is 15 residues long. The junction had 4 bases not matched to a gene; V was cut back by 2 bases and J by 3 bases. The CDR3 protein is CASSLAGTGVYEQYF. CDR3 nucleotides: TGTGCCAGCAGCTTAGCCGGGACAGGGGTCTACGAGCAGTACTTC. Variable domain in full (rest from reference TRBV7-3 and TRBJ2-7): GAGVSQTPSNKVTEKGKYVELRCDPISGHTALYWYRQSLGQGPEFLIYFQGTGAADDSGLPNDRFFAVRPEGSVSTLKIQRTERGDSAVYLCASSLAGTGVYEQYFGPGTRLTVT.

The chain combines TRBV11-2 with TRBJ2-1; D is undetermined. CDR1 and CDR2 (germline): SGHAT, FQNNGV. The germline V and J ends were trimmed by 5 bases and 5 bases, with 16 bases remaining between them. This CDR3 comprises 15 residues. CDR3 amino acids: CASSRTRPTDNEQFF. Here the CDR3 DNA reads TGTGCCAGCAGCCGGACCAGGCCGACTGACAATGAGCAGTTCTTC.

The table lists this clonotype with a few counts. This chain uses TRBV12-3 or TRBV12-4 with TRBJ1-1; the D is unclear. CDR3 size: 15 residues. Trimming stripped 5 bases from V and 1 base from J, with 14 bases between. The CDR3: CASSTAQLGNTEAFF. The CDR3 DNA is TGTGCCAGCAGTACAGCGCAGTTAGGGAACACTGAAGCTTTCTTT.

There are a few counts of this clonotype. The V call is TRBV7-6, the J call TRBJ2-2; D possibly matches TRBD1 or TRBD2 (5 bases each). Per the germline V gene, CDR1 is SGHVS and CDR2 is FNYEAQ. V gave up 5 bases and J gave up 7 bases, with 26 bases separating them. This CDR3 is 18 amino acids long. The CDR3 spells CASSRFTGAAGDIGELFF. The CDR3, as DNA: TGTGCCAGCAGCCGTTTTACTGGGGCCGCCGGGGATATCGGGGAGCTGTTTTTT.

This clonotype was detected a few times. DNA for the CDR3: TGTGCCAGCAGCTTAGTGGGAGAGGAAAAACTGTTTTTT. Its translation is CASSLVGEEKLFF. This rearrangement joins TRBV11-1 to TRBJ1-4; no firm D call. Between the trimmed V and J ends, which lost 1 base and 8 bases, there was a span of 8 bases. Germline lookup yields CDR1 SGHAT and CDR2 FQDESV (reference sequence). CDR3 length: 13 residues.

This clonotype was seen more than once but under ten times. This chain links TRBV7-6 with TRBJ2-4; TRBD2 might be the D (6 bases). Germline CDR1 SGHVS, CDR2 FNYEAQ. V dropped 1 base and J dropped 3 bases, with 13 bases sitting between them. CDR3 length equals 16 residues. DNA for the CDR3: TGTGCCAGCAGCTTAGGGAGCGGAGGGCTCAAAAACATTCAGTACTTC. Protein product: CASSLGSGGLKNIQYF.

This chain links TRBV2 with TRBJ2-2, with a weak D call TRBD2 (6 bases). Germline loops: CDR1 SNHLY, CDR2 FYNNEI. Trimming cost V 5 bases and J 1 base, with 11 bases left between them. The CDR3 is made up of 15 amino acids. The CDR3 protein is CASSRLGLNTGELFF. The CDR3 nucleotides are TGTGCCAGCAGTCGGCTGGGACTGAACACCGGGGAGCTGTTTTTT.

The rearrangement uses TRBV4-1 and TRBJ2-7, with D hard to call. V was cut by 4 bases and J by 0 bases, with 16 bases left in between. The CDR3 has 16 residues. The germline V gene encodes CDR1 MGHRA and CDR2 YSYEKL. CDR3 region: CASSRSLLDHSYEQYF. The CDR3 DNA sequence: TGCGCCAGCAGCCGTTCTTTGCTCGACCACTCCTACGAGCAGTACTTC.